These T cell receptor beta chains were read from a single sample in a study of blood T cell repertoires in COVID-19. Profiling relied on immunoSEQ multiplex PCR, and the TCRdb table lists in-frame clones only, not all of them. The repertoire holds 150,000 to 160,000 clones, with around 80% as singletons. Sequencing was done on a sample of peripheral blood. These receptors all come from a woman aged 45-65 years with acute or convalescent COVID-19. Both conserved end residues are part of each CDR3. Fields, in order: J gene, D gene, V gene, clone size, CDR3 protein, CDR3 DNA. A D gene is named only where the DNA matches it firmly. Clone size is shown for a subset of rows, as once, few, many or a class of expanded clone.

J gene: TRBJ1-1; D gene: NA; V gene: TRBV4-3; clone size: NA; CDR3 protein: CASRHYSTENTEAFF; CDR3 DNA: TGCGCCAGCAGACACTATTCGACAGAGAACACTGAAGCTTTCTTT
J gene: TRBJ2-7; D gene: TRBD1; V gene: TRBV7-6; clone size: NA; CDR3 protein: CASSGGTADEQYF; CDR3 DNA: TGTGCCAGCAGCGGTGGGACAGCCGACGAGCAGTACTTC
J gene: TRBJ2-7; D gene: NA; V gene: TRBV9; clone size: NA; CDR3 protein: CASSAASTGYWMGEQYF; CDR3 DNA: TGTGCCAGCAGCGCCGCTAGTACAGGGTATTGGATGGGCGAGCAGTACTTC
J gene: TRBJ2-1; D gene: NA; V gene: TRBV6-5; clone size: NA; CDR3 protein: CASSYSYRSSYNEQFF; CDR3 DNA: TGTGCCAGCAGTTACTCATACAGGAGCTCCTACAATGAGCAGTTCTTC
J gene: TRBJ2-5; D gene: TRBD2; V gene: TRBV4-2; clone size: NA; CDR3 protein: CASSNPGTSEEETQYF; CDR3 DNA: TGTGCCAGCAGCAACCCCGGGACTAGCGAGGAGGAGACCCAGTACTTC
J gene: TRBJ1-2; D gene: TRBD1; V gene: TRBV2; clone size: once; CDR3 protein: CASRQTGGAGGGNYGYTF; CDR3 DNA: TGTGCCAGCAGGCAGACAGGGGGCGCAGGAGGGGGTAACTATGGCTACACCTTC
J gene: TRBJ2-7; D gene: NA; V gene: TRBV11-2; clone size: NA; CDR3 protein: CASSPNKIRTYEQYF; CDR3 DNA: TGTGCCAGCAGCCCTAATAAGATCAGGACCTACGAGCAGTACTTC
J gene: TRBJ1-2; D gene: NA; V gene: TRBV21-1; clone size: NA; CDR3 protein: CATTRGGAFNYGYTF; CDR3 DNA: TGTGCCACCACGAGGGGGGGCGCCTTTAACTATGGCTACACCTTC
J gene: TRBJ1-6; D gene: NA; V gene: TRBV7-2; clone size: NA; CDR3 protein: CASSSWTGVTSSYNSPLHF; CDR3 DNA: TGTGCCAGCAGCTCCTGGACGGGAGTTACCAGCTCCTATAATTCACCCCTCCACTTT
J gene: TRBJ1-5; D gene: TRBD1; V gene: TRBV5-1; clone size: NA; CDR3 protein: CASSWTRGRLGQPQHF; CDR3 DNA: TGCGCCAGCAGCTGGACCAGGGGGCGCCTGGGTCAGCCCCAGCATTTT
J gene: TRBJ1-1; D gene: NA; V gene: TRBV5-4; clone size: NA; CDR3 protein: CASSSQDKNTEAFF; CDR3 DNA: TGTGCCAGCAGCTCCCAGGACAAGAACACTGAAGCTTTCTTT
J gene: TRBJ2-3; D gene: TRBD1; V gene: TRBV18; clone size: once; CDR3 protein: CASSPTPGQDTDTQYF; CDR3 DNA: TGTGCCAGCTCACCAACCCCGGGACAGGACACAGATACGCAGTATTTT
J gene: TRBJ1-5; D gene: NA; V gene: TRBV6-2/TRBV6-3; clone size: NA; CDR3 protein: CASSYAHQPQHF; CDR3 DNA: TGTGCCAGCAGTTACGCGCATCAGCCCCAGCATTTT
J gene: TRBJ1-5; D gene: NA; V gene: TRBV2; clone size: NA; CDR3 protein: CASSLMGLINQPQHF; CDR3 DNA: TGTGCCAGCAGTCTGATGGGACTGATCAATCAGCCCCAGCATTTT
J gene: TRBJ1-1; D gene: NA; V gene: TRBV19; clone size: NA; CDR3 protein: CASSIGVVNTEAFF; CDR3 DNA: TGTGCCAGTAGTATAGGCGTAGTGAACACTGAAGCTTTCTTT
J gene: TRBJ1-1; D gene: TRBD1; V gene: TRBV7-2; clone size: once; CDR3 protein: CASSPKTGGSREAFF; CDR3 DNA: TGTGCCAGCAGCCCTAAGACAGGGGGCTCAAGGGAAGCTTTCTTT